Each of the 3 T cell receptor beta chains below was sequenced from the same sample in a study of T cell changes during pregnancy in multiple sclerosis. The assay was immunoSEQ multiplex PCR, and TCRdb's table has in-frame clones only and misses some. The sample contains 80,000 or so clones, about 91% of which appear only once. The sequences come from peripheral blood, collected before pregnancy. These receptors were collected from a female donor with multiple sclerosis, enrolled in a pregnancy study.

The rearrangement links TRBV6-1 to TRBJ2-1; 12 bases agree with TRBD2. The CDR3 spans 20 residues. Trimming cost V 1 base and J 3 bases; bases outside gene matches: 13. Germline lookup yields CDR1 MNHNS and CDR2 SASEGT. The CDR3 DNA follows: TGTGCCAGCAGTGAAGATAGGGCTAGCGGGAGGGGCTTCAACTACAATGAGCAGTTCTTC. Translating it yields CASSEDRASGRGFNYNEQFF.

The chain carries TRBV18 and TRBJ1-2, with TRBD1 matching 7 bases. Losses at the gene ends were 1 base for V and 2 bases for J; bases not matched to a gene: 7. This CDR3 spans 16 amino acids. Germline V CDR1 and CDR2: KGHSH, LQKENI. This chain's CDR3 is CASSPLTGMDNYGYTF. The CDR3, as DNA: TGTGCCAGCTCACCACTGACAGGGATGGACAACTATGGCTACACCTTC.

The genes are TRBV9 and TRBJ1-4; 7 bases are shared with TRBD1. CDR1 is SGDLS, CDR2 YYNGEE, per germline. The junction had 6 bases not matched to a gene; V was cut back by 4 bases and J by 0 bases. The CDR3 contains 16 residues. In DNA, the CDR3 is TGTGCCAGCAGCCAGAATACAGGGGCAACTAATGAAAAACTGTTTTTT. Protein product: CASSQNTGATNEKLFF.